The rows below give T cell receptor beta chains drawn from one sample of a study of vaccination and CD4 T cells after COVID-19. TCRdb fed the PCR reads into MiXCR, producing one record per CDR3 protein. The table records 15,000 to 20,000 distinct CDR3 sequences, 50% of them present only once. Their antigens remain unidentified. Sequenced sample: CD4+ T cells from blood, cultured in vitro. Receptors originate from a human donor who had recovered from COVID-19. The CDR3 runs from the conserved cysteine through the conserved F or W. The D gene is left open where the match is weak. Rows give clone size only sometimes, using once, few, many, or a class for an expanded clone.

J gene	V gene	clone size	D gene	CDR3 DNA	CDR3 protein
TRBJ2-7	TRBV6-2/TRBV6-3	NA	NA	TGTGCCAGCAGCGGGGGCGCGGGAGTTCTGGAGCAGTACTTC	CASSGGAGVLEQYF
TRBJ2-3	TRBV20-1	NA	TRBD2	TGCAGTGCTAGTTTTGGGACTAGCTGGCCAGATACGCAGTATTTT	CSASFGTSWPDTQYF
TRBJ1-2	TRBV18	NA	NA	TGTGCCAGCTCAGGAGACACAACGAGCTATGGCTACACCTTC	CASSGDTTSYGYTF
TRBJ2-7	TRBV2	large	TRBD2	TGTGCCACGGGACTAGCGGGCTCCTACGAGCAGTACTTC	CATGLAGSYEQYF
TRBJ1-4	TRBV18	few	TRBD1	TGTGCCAGCACGCAGAGACAGGGATCGGAAAAACTGTTTTTT	CASTQRQGSEKLFF
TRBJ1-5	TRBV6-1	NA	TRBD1	TGTGCCAGCAGACAGGGGGCGGCTCAGCCCCAGCATTTT	CASRQGAAQPQHF
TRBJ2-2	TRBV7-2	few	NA	TGTGCCAGCAGCTTGCTAGGGGCGGGCGGGGAGCTGTTTTTT	CASSLLGAGGELFF
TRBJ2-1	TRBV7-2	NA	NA	TGTGCCAGCAGTCAAATCGTTGAGCAGTTCTTC	CASSQIVEQFF
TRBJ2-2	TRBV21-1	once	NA	TGTGCCAGCAGCAAAGAGAGGACGGACACCGGGGAGCTGTTTTTT	CASSKERTDTGELFF
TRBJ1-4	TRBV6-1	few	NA	TGTGCCAGCAAATCTCCGGGGGCGCACGAAAAACTGTTTTTT	CASKSPGAHEKLFF
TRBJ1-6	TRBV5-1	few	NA	TGTGCCAGCAGCTTGGTGACGCTCGGCTATAATTCACCCCTCCACTTT	CASSLVTLGYNSPLHF
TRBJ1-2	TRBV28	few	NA	TGTGCCAGCCGCGTATCGCACACCGATGGCTACACCTTC	CASRVSHTDGYTF
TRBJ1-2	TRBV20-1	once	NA	TGCAGTGCTTCCCCGGGAGATAGTGGCTATGGCTACACCTTC	CSASPGDSGYGYTF
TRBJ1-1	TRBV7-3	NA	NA	TGTGCCAGCAGCCCCCGGACGGCGAACACTGAAGCTTTCTTT	CASSPRTANTEAFF
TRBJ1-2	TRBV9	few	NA	TGTGCCAGCAGCTCGACCTGGTTTGATGGCTACACCTTC	CASSSTWFDGYTF
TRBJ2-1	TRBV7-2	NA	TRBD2	TGTGCCAGCAGCTTATCTAGCGGTTACAATGAGCAGTTCTTC	CASSLSSGYNEQFF
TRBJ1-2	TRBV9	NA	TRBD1	TGTGCCAGCAGAGAGACAGGGAACCTCGGCGGCTACACCTTC	CASRETGNLGGYTF
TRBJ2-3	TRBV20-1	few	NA	TGCAGTGCTAGAGTCGGAGTCAGGGTGGGGAGAGATACGCAGTATTTT	CSARVGVRVGRDTQYF
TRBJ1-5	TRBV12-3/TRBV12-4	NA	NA	TGTGCCAGCAGTGACACATCGGAGCCCCAGCATTTT	CASSDTSEPQHF
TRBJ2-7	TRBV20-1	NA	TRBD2	TGCAGTGCTAGAAATAGGGTAACTAGCGGGGGGGCGGCGTCCTACGAGCAGTACTTC	CSARNRVTSGGAASYEQYF
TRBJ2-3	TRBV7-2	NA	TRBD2	TGTGCCAGCAGCTTAGGGCGGGGGACCCTCACAGATACGCAGTATTTT	CASSLGRGTLTDTQYF
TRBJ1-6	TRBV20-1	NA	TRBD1	TGCAGTGCTCCAAGGACAGGGCAGGGGACACCCCTCCACTTT	CSAPRTGQGTPLHF
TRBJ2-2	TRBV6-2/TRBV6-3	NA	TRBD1	TGTGCCAGCTGCTGCAGGGGGAAACCCACCGGGGAGCTGTTTTTT	CASCCRGKPTGELFF
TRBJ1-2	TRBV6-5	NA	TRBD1	TGTGCCAGCAGTTACTCTACTTTCGGACAGGCGACATATGGCTACACCTTC	CASSYSTFGQATYGYTF
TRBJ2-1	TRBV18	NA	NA	TGTGCCAGCTCAAGGGACTTAAGGGCACAGTTCTTC	CASSRDLRAQFF
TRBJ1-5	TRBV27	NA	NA	TGTGCCAGCAGTTTGATGAGCAATCAGCCCCAGCATTTT	CASSLMSNQPQHF
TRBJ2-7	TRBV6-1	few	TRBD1	TGTGCCAGCAGGGGGAGGACAGGGGCCCGGATTATCTACGAGCAGTACTTC	CASRGRTGARIIYEQYF
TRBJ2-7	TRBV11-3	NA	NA	TGTGCCAGGATACAGGGTGTCAACGAGCAGTACTTC	CARIQGVNEQYF
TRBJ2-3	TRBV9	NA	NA	TGTGCCAGCAGCGTAAGTAGAGATCGAGGGACAGATACGCAGTATTTT	CASSVSRDRGTDTQYF
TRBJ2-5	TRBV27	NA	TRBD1	TGTGCCAGCAGTTCTGTGGGACAGGGAGCCCCAGGGACCCAGTACTTC	CASSSVGQGAPGTQYF